This T cell receptor beta chain is from a study of control samples from healthy donors and cancer patients. This CDR3 has 14 residues. Deletions cut 3 bases from V and 8 bases from J, with 14 bases between. Germline V gene data show CDR1 as LGHNT and CDR2 as FRNRAP. Sequencing used immunoSEQ multiplex PCR; TCRdb keeps in-frame clones, though not all of them. Here the sample spans roughly 59,000 clones, more than 85% being singletons. The chain uses TRBV12-5 and TRBJ2-1; D gene unclear. The TCR originated in a man in his forties or fifties with colorectal cancer. Sequenced input: PBMCs. CDR3 DNA: TGTGCTAGTGGTTTCGGGTTCGAAGCATATGAGCAGTTCTTC. Its translation: CASGFGFEAYEQFF.